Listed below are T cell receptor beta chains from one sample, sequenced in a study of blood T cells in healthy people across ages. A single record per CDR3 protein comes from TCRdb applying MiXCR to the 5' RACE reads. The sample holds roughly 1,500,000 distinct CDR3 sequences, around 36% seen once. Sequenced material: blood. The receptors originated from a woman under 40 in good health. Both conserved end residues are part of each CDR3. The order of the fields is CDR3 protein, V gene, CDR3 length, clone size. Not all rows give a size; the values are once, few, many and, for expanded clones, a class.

cdr3_aa: CASSETGKGDTQYF; v_call: TRBV25-1; cdr3_length: 14; clone_size: NA
cdr3_aa: CASSTWDSSYEQYF; v_call: TRBV7-9; cdr3_length: 14; clone_size: NA
cdr3_aa: CASSSGTAGGYTF; v_call: TRBV5-1; cdr3_length: 13; clone_size: few
cdr3_aa: CASSLIESGYTF; v_call: TRBV7-9; cdr3_length: 12; clone_size: few
cdr3_aa: CASSPPALGYTF; v_call: TRBV2; cdr3_length: 12; clone_size: few
cdr3_aa: CASSPFRGGTDTQYF; v_call: TRBV7-9; cdr3_length: 15; clone_size: few
cdr3_aa: CASKTGDLSNQPQHF; v_call: TRBV6-1; cdr3_length: 15; clone_size: NA
cdr3_aa: CAISVQRGNNEKLFF; v_call: TRBV10-3; cdr3_length: 15; clone_size: NA
cdr3_aa: CASSLLGEDYTDTQYF; v_call: TRBV5-1; cdr3_length: 16; clone_size: few
cdr3_aa: CAGSPDQSGLPGEQYF; v_call: TRBV3-1; cdr3_length: 16; clone_size: NA
cdr3_aa: CASSQDPSGGARGETQYF; v_call: TRBV4-1; cdr3_length: 18; clone_size: few
cdr3_aa: CASSSPGPTEAFF; v_call: TRBV11-3; cdr3_length: 13; clone_size: NA
cdr3_aa: CASSLEGGLGETQYF; v_call: TRBV11-2; cdr3_length: 15; clone_size: few
cdr3_aa: CASRPHSASNQPQHF; v_call: TRBV27; cdr3_length: 15; clone_size: NA
cdr3_aa: CASSYSKAGGPEELFF; v_call: TRBV6-5; cdr3_length: 16; clone_size: NA
cdr3_aa: CSVSRVEQYF; v_call: TRBV29-1; cdr3_length: 10; clone_size: NA
cdr3_aa: CSVDLRDRAWDTQYF; v_call: TRBV29-1; cdr3_length: 15; clone_size: few
cdr3_aa: CASSLAGQQNTEAFF; v_call: TRBV7-3; cdr3_length: 15; clone_size: few
cdr3_aa: CASSSERTTHQADTQYF; v_call: TRBV5-1; cdr3_length: 17; clone_size: few
cdr3_aa: CASSLTLASSPLHF; v_call: TRBV14; cdr3_length: 14; clone_size: once
cdr3_aa: CASSQDLRGLETEAFF; v_call: TRBV4-1; cdr3_length: 16; clone_size: NA
cdr3_aa: CASSLAGGGRGNEQFF; v_call: TRBV7-9; cdr3_length: 16; clone_size: NA
cdr3_aa: CASSQSSGRGAETQYF; v_call: TRBV4-2; cdr3_length: 16; clone_size: many
cdr3_aa: CSVEGIRDRPSPEAFF; v_call: TRBV29-1; cdr3_length: 16; clone_size: few
cdr3_aa: CSAKGTSSYEQYF; v_call: TRBV20-1; cdr3_length: 13; clone_size: few
cdr3_aa: CASMNTGGDYQPQHF; v_call: TRBV19; cdr3_length: 15; clone_size: NA
cdr3_aa: CSVARGLSYEQYF; v_call: TRBV29-1; cdr3_length: 13; clone_size: few
cdr3_aa: CASRGFGINQPQHF; v_call: TRBV12-3/TRBV12-4; cdr3_length: 14; clone_size: few
cdr3_aa: CATSEGRYNQPQHF; v_call: TRBV24-1; cdr3_length: 14; clone_size: NA
cdr3_aa: CASSVAGSGLSPLHF; v_call: TRBV9; cdr3_length: 15; clone_size: few
cdr3_aa: CASSPGLGLETQYF; v_call: TRBV7-9; cdr3_length: 14; clone_size: few
cdr3_aa: CASSQEERHPYGYTF; v_call: TRBV14; cdr3_length: 15; clone_size: NA
cdr3_aa: CSARVAKPGLGSYEQYF; v_call: TRBV20-1; cdr3_length: 17; clone_size: NA
cdr3_aa: CASSQRQGAEAFF; v_call: TRBV3-1; cdr3_length: 13; clone_size: few
cdr3_aa: CASSDSCCSYEQYF; v_call: TRBV6-4; cdr3_length: 14; clone_size: NA
cdr3_aa: CASSSERQGDQPQHF; v_call: TRBV7-9; cdr3_length: 15; clone_size: few
cdr3_aa: CASSLVSGSGKYEQYF; v_call: TRBV7-9; cdr3_length: 16; clone_size: NA
cdr3_aa: CASGFWGTEAFF; v_call: TRBV25-1; cdr3_length: 12; clone_size: NA
cdr3_aa: CASAPSQGTAGANVLTF; v_call: TRBV12-3/TRBV12-4; cdr3_length: 17; clone_size: NA
cdr3_aa: CASSLASGNYEQYF; v_call: TRBV5-1; cdr3_length: 14; clone_size: few
cdr3_aa: CASSDLSGGQETQYF; v_call: TRBV6-4; cdr3_length: 15; clone_size: once
cdr3_aa: CAGTTVGFREQYF; v_call: TRBV12-3/TRBV12-4; cdr3_length: 13; clone_size: NA
cdr3_aa: CASSSSQGYEQFF; v_call: TRBV7-3; cdr3_length: 13; clone_size: NA
cdr3_aa: CASSLARWGGATYEQYF; v_call: TRBV5-6; cdr3_length: 17; clone_size: few
cdr3_aa: CAWGKTGTSYGQYF; v_call: TRBV30; cdr3_length: 14; clone_size: NA
cdr3_aa: CASSEVSVYNEQFF; v_call: TRBV2; cdr3_length: 14; clone_size: NA
cdr3_aa: CASSLVRATFNEQFF; v_call: TRBV11-1; cdr3_length: 15; clone_size: NA
cdr3_aa: CASGARNDQPQHF; v_call: TRBV2; cdr3_length: 13; clone_size: once
cdr3_aa: CASSLQGSEDEQFF; v_call: TRBV5-1; cdr3_length: 14; clone_size: NA
cdr3_aa: CASSLVAGPSYEQYF; v_call: TRBV5-1; cdr3_length: 15; clone_size: NA
cdr3_aa: CASRPLAGAYEQYF; v_call: TRBV2; cdr3_length: 14; clone_size: few
cdr3_aa: CASSRNGQGAHGYTF; v_call: TRBV6-5; cdr3_length: 15; clone_size: many
cdr3_aa: CASSQGGVDTEAFF; v_call: TRBV4-1; cdr3_length: 14; clone_size: NA
cdr3_aa: CSAFSGLAGGANVLTF; v_call: TRBV20-1; cdr3_length: 16; clone_size: few
cdr3_aa: CAGSPIQYGLGNEQFF; v_call: TRBV28; cdr3_length: 16; clone_size: NA
cdr3_aa: CSVVKGLNNEQFF; v_call: TRBV29-1; cdr3_length: 13; clone_size: many